The sequence of this T cell receptor (beta chain) was determined in a study of T cell changes during pregnancy in multiple sclerosis. CDR3 length: 15 amino acids. The germline CDR1 and CDR2 sequences are MGHRA and YSYEKL. Trimming took off 8 bases at V and 7 bases at J, with 20 bases between the two ends. This table comes from immunoSEQ multiplex PCR, and its TCRdb copy is limited to in-frame clones, with some not included. The sample yields fewer than 70,000 clones, almost 95% seen once. The rearrangement joins TRBV4-1 to TRBJ1-4, with D perhaps TRBD1 (6 bases). The specimen was CD8+ T cells from peripheral blood mononuclear cells, collected in the third trimester of pregnancy. This clonotype was obtained from a female donor in good health, enrolled as a control in a pregnancy study. Here the CDR3 DNA reads TGCGCCAGCGGAGTATATTCGGGACAACCTGAAAAACTGTTTTTT. It yields the protein CASGVYSGQPEKLFF.